A selection of T cell receptor beta chains follows, all from one sample in a study of blood T cell repertoires in COVID-19. Assay used: immunoSEQ multiplex PCR; TCRdb lists only in-frame clones, some missing. Of 110,000 to 150,000 clones detected, about 80% appear once; the ten largest clones hold approximately 9.1%. The sample taken for sequencing was PBMCs or T cells enriched from blood (not recorded which). The receptor source for this set is a man aged 50 to 59 who had recovered from COVID-19. Each CDR3 is given with its conserved first and last residue. Clone size is shown for a subset of rows, as once, few, many or a class of expanded clone.

-	TRBV18	TRBJ1-3	CASSPRDRVNGNTIYF
many	TRBV7-9	TRBJ1-2	CASSLVLGDFNYGYTF
-	TRBV11-1	TRBJ2-2	CASSLGQSSNTGELFF
-	TRBV19	TRBJ1-5	CASRYSNQPQHF
-	TRBV4-3	TRBJ2-5	CASSQDSTSWGETQYF
once	TRBV15	TRBJ2-5	CATSMGQQEKAQYF
-	TRBV11-1	TRBJ2-2	CASSSGANTGELFF
-	TRBV3-1/TRBV3-2	TRBJ2-4	CASSQLETNIQYF
few	TRBV7-2	TRBJ1-2	CASSRDWGATHGYTF
-	TRBV6-5	TRBJ1-4	CASSTQGDRDEKLFF
-	TRBV7-2	TRBJ1-6	CASSLTQDRAYNSPLHF
-	TRBV7-2	TRBJ1-4	CASSLGTGLNEKLFF
-	TRBV18	TRBJ2-5	CASSPGQTGETQYF
-	TRBV2	TRBJ1-1	CASSGGTGRAEAFF
-	TRBV7-5	TRBJ2-5	CARSPQGVLRETQYF
-	TRBV27	TRBJ2-7	CASSTTGVAEQYF
once	TRBV7-2	TRBJ2-3	CASSLSSASTDTQYF
once	TRBV4-2	TRBJ1-6	CASSQDHSSSYNSPLHF
-	TRBV2	TRBJ1-1	CASSKGDRGFRTEAFF
-	TRBV3-1/TRBV3-2	TRBJ1-2	CASSQDAGQGFGYTF
-	TRBV5-1	TRBJ2-3	CASSEQLAASTDTQYF
-	TRBV5-8	TRBJ1-5	CASSGGVLGLNQPQHF
-	TRBV5-1	TRBJ2-3	CASSSGTSTDTQYF
once	TRBV5-5	TRBJ2-1	CATNRGGGDNEQFF
-	TRBV5-1	TRBJ1-6	CASSFRQANSPLHF